This note documents a single T cell receptor (beta chain) sequence. This sample stems from a study of blood T cell repertoires in COVID-19. Clinical histories supplied by participants themselves formed the basis of cohort assignment. Clones were sequenced by immunoSEQ multiplex PCR, and TCRdb holds only the in-frame ones, with some missing. The data hold nearly 350,000 clones, with roughly 87% observed a single time. Germline CDR1 is SEHNR and CDR2 is FQNEAQ (reference sequence). The CDR3 covers 15 residues. Trimming pared 1 base from V and 7 bases from J, leaving 14 bases between. The chain employs TRBV7-9 and TRBJ1-5; D may be TRBD1 (5 bases). The sequenced sample was PBMCs or T cells enriched from blood (not recorded which). The source is a woman younger than 45 who had recovered from COVID-19. CDR3 nucleotide sequence: TGTGCCAGCAGCTTAGTAGGGGCAGGGAACCAGCCCCAGCATTTT. This codes for CASSLVGAGNQPQHF.